The 12 T cell receptor beta chains in this list originate from one sample, sequenced in a study of response to subunit inactivated influenza vaccine. TCRdb re-derived calls from the RT-PCR reads in MiXCR, one entry per CDR3 protein. Of more than 450,000 distinct CDR3 sequences in the sample, around 11% are singletons; the top ten hold approximately 11%. These same data were also listed under a study on T cells expressing NK-cell markers. In that study: UMIs accompanied the 5'RACE template switching by which TCR beta cDNA was made.

This material consisted of PBMCs from blood, taken on the day of vaccination. The receptors stem from a man in his fifties or sixties who received an inactivated influenza vaccine.

Only a few counts were recorded for this clonotype. The CDR3 is CASSQEESANEKLFF. In DNA form, the CDR3 reads TGTGCCAGCAGCCAAGAAGAGTCAGCGAATGAAAAACTGTTTTTT. This chain uses TRBV4-2 with TRBJ1-4; D call uncertain. This CDR3 comprises 15 residues. CDR1 is LGHNA and CDR2 is YNFKEQ in the germline V gene. The germline V and J ends were trimmed by 0 bases and 5 bases, with 10 bases remaining between them.

This clonotype appeared many times. This chain uses TRBV15 with TRBJ2-5, with a tentative D call TRBD2 (5 bases). The ends were cut back, 5 bases at V and 4 bases at J, with 14 bases in the middle. Per the germline V gene, CDR1 is LNHNV and CDR2 is YYDKDF (reference sequence). The CDR3 totals 14 residues. CDR3 amino acids: CATSLRGGSETQYF. The CDR3 coding sequence is TGTGCCACCAGCCTTCGGGGTGGGTCAGAGACCCAGTACTTC.

This clonotype was recorded at least ten times. This chain joins TRBV7-2 and TRBJ2-5; 10 nucleotides align to TRBD2. Trimming took 3 bases from V and 2 from J; bases not matched to a gene: 3. Germline V CDR1 and CDR2: SGHTA, FQGNSA. This CDR3 contains 15 residues. The CDR3 DNA follows: TGTGCCAGCAGCTTGGGACTAGCGAGTCAAGAGACCCAGTACTTC. This codes for CASSLGLASQETQYF.

In its sample, this clonotype was seen many times. This chain uses TRBV12-3 or TRBV12-4 with TRBJ2-7; D call uncertain. V lost 3 bases, J lost 3 bases, and 9 bases lay in between. The CDR3 is 13 amino acids. This CDR3 reads CASSLGGFYEQYF. The CDR3 DNA reads TGTGCCAGCAGTTTGGGTGGATTCTACGAGCAGTACTTC.

A few counts support this clonotype. V and J are TRBV7-2 and TRBJ2-3, with 9 bases lining up with TRBD2. This CDR3 is 15 amino acids long. With V trimmed by 5 bases and J by 7 bases, 10 bases remained unmatched. CDR1 is SGHTA and CDR2 is FQGNSA in the germline V gene. The DNA of the CDR3 is TGTGCCAGCAGCCTCGGACTAGCGTCGGGCCATACGCAGTATTTT. It is translated as CASSLGLASGHTQYF.

This clonotype was seen more than once but under ten times. The chain carries TRBV5-1 and TRBJ2-1; D is perhaps TRBD2 (6 bases). Germline V gene data show CDR1 as SGHRS and CDR2 as YFSETQ. Deletions cut 2 bases from V and 3 bases from J, with 12 bases between. There are 15 residues in the CDR3. CDR3 region: CASSFGGEYYNEQFF. The CDR3 coding sequence is TGCGCCAGCAGCTTCGGGGGAGAGTACTACAATGAGCAGTTCTTC. Looking up the rest from reference TRBV5-1 and TRBJ2-1 gives the full variable domain: KAGVTQTPRYLIKTRGQQVTLSCSPISGHRSVSWYQQTPGQGLQFLFEYFSETQRNKGNFPGRFSGRQFSNSRSEMNVSTLELGDSALYLCASSFGGEYYNEQFFGPGTRLTVL.

The chain couples TRBV5-6 to TRBJ2-1, with D tentatively TRBD2 (5 bases). Germline loops: CDR1 SGHDT, CDR2 YYEEEE. This CDR3 spans 15 amino acids. V lost 5 bases and J 2 bases, leaving 14 bases between the germline ends. The CDR3 DNA reads TGTGCCAGCAGATCAGGACTCGGCGCCTACAATGAGCAGTTCTTC. This encodes CASRSGLGAYNEQFF.

This clonotype has a handful of counts. This rearrangement joins TRBV7-2 to TRBJ2-5, with 8 bases aligning to TRBD1. CDR1 is SGHTA, CDR2 FQGNSA, per germline. With V trimmed by 4 bases and J by 5 bases, 9 bases remained unmatched. The CDR3 loop spans 15 amino acids. CDR3 region: CASSSFSGGLETQYF. CDR3 nucleotide sequence: TGTGCCAGCAGCTCGTTTTCAGGGGGCCTGGAGACCCAGTACTTC.

This clonotype occurred a few times. V and J are TRBV5-1 and TRBJ2-3, with D perhaps matching TRBD1 or TRBD2 (5 bases each). Trimming took 4 bases from V and 2 from J, leaving 20 bases between them. The CDR3 length is 17 residues. Germline assignment: CDR1 SGHRS and CDR2 YFSETQ. The CDR3 DNA reads TGCGCCAGCAGCCTACGATCCGGGACGTCGATCACAGATACGCAGTATTTT. This encodes CASSLRSGTSITDTQYF.

V gene TRBV5-5 combines with J gene TRBJ1-4, with 9 bases matching TRBD1. Trimming took 4 bases from V and 8 from J; bases not matched to a gene: 9. Germline V gene sequence: CDR1 SGHKS, CDR2 YYEKEE (reference sequence). The CDR3 totals 15 residues. CDR3 nucleotides: TGTGCCAGCAGCCTCGTTACAGGGGGCAACGAAAAACTGTTTTTT. Translation gives CASSLVTGGNEKLFF.

This clonotype has just a few counts. The rearrangement joins TRBV10-3 to TRBJ2-2, with 9 nucleotides matching TRBD1. CDR3 length equals 14 residues. V dropped 7 bases and J dropped 3; count of bases not matched to a gene: 3. Per the germline V gene, CDR1 is ENHRY and CDR2 is SYGVKD. The CDR3 nucleotides read TGTGCCATCACCCGGACAGGGGACACCGGGGAGCTGTTTTTT. It encodes CAITRTGDTGELFF.

This clonotype was observed at least ten times. V gene TRBV4-3 combines with J gene TRBJ2-7; D not resolved. CDR1 is LGHNA, CDR2 YSLEER, per germline. V gave up 0 bases and J gave up 4 bases, with 10 bases separating them. The CDR3 consists of 14 residues. The CDR3 DNA follows: TGCGCCAGCAGCCAAGATGGTGGAGTTTACGAGCAGTACTTC. Encoded protein: CASSQDGGVYEQYF.